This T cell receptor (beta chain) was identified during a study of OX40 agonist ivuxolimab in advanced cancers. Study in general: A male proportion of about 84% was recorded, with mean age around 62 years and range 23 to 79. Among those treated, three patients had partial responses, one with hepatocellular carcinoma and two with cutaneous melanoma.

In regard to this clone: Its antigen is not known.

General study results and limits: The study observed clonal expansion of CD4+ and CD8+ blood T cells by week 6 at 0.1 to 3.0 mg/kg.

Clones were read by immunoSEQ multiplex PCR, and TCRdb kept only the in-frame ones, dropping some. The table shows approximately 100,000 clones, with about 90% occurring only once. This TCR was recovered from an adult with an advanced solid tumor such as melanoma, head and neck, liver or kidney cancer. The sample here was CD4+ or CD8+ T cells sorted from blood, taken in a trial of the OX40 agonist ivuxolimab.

The CDR3 bases are TGCGCCAGCAGAGACCGGGCCTTCTCTACCAGGGCTGCTGTCTTCCTTCCTCAAGCTTTCTTT. This gives the protein CASRDRAFSTRAAVFLPQAFF. This chain connects TRBV10-2 to TRBJ1-1; D is perhaps TRBD1 (5 bases). Per the germline V gene, CDR1 is WSHSY and CDR2 is SAAADI. Between the trimmed V and J ends, which lost 6 bases and 9 bases, there was a span of 41 bases. The CDR3 is 21 residues long.